These 8 T cell receptor beta chains originate from one sample sequenced in a study of OX40 agonist ivuxolimab in advanced cancers. Sequencing used immunoSEQ multiplex PCR; TCRdb keeps in-frame clones, though not all of them. The sample has roughly 70,000 clones, 65% to 90% seen once; the top ten hold approximately 0.75%. The starting material was CD4+ or CD8+ T cells sorted from blood, obtained in a trial of the OX40 agonist ivuxolimab. The receptor source for this set is an adult with an advanced solid tumor such as melanoma, head and neck, liver or kidney cancer.

This clone was seen a single time. Compared with germline, one end of the junction differs, possibly owing to a read error. The rearrangement uses TRBV6-1 and TRBJ2-6; D is perhaps TRBD1 (5 bases). The CDR3 has 18 amino acids. Germline CDR1 reads MNHNS; CDR2 reads SASEGT. The CDR3 DNA reads TGTGCCAGCAGGGAAGGGTTGGGGCCCCCCACTGGGGCCAACGTCCTGACTTTC. It is translated as CASREGLGPPTGANVLTF.

Written as DNA, the CDR3 is TGTGCCAGCAGCTTAAAAAGGAGCGCTGAAGCTTTCTTT. Translated, it gives CASSLKRSAEAFF. V and J are TRBV7-2 and TRBJ1-1; no reliable D call. The CDR3 totals 13 residues. V lost 2 bases to trimming and J lost 6 bases, with 10 bases between them. Germline CDR1 is SGHTA and CDR2 is FQGNSA.

V gene TRBV21-1 combines with J gene TRBJ2-5; the D call of TRBD2 is as the table states it, not checked on the DNA. TRBV21-1 is noted as a pseudogene. The CDR3 totals 9 residues. The CDR3 here is CAPGETQYF. The CDR3 DNA reads as TGTGCCCCCGGGGAGACCCAGTACTTC.

The chain recombines TRBV5-1 with TRBJ2-5; weak D call: TRBD2 (5 bases). V was shortened by 0 bases and J by 1 base, with 10 bases between the two germline ends. Germline V gene sequence: CDR1 SGHRS, CDR2 YFSETQ. The CDR3 is made up of 15 amino acids. The CDR3 bases are TGCGCCAGCAGCTTGGAAGGGAGCGTCCAAGAGACCCAGTACTTC. Its translation: CASSLEGSVQETQYF. The whole variable domain, remainder taken from reference TRBV5-1 and TRBJ2-5, is KAGVTQTPRYLIKTRGQQVTLSCSPISGHRSVSWYQQTPGQGLQFLFEYFSETQRNKGNFPGRFSGRQFSNSRSEMNVSTLELGDSALYLCASSLEGSVQETQYFGPGTRLLVL.

The J gene is TRBJ1-1, the V gene TRBV10-2, with no clear D. The CDR3 loop spans 13 amino acids. Germline loops: CDR1 WSHSY, CDR2 SAAADI. The ends were cut back, 3 bases at V and 6 bases at J, with 11 bases in the middle. Here the CDR3 reads CASSDARASEAFF. DNA for the CDR3: TGCGCCAGCAGTGACGCCCGGGCCTCTGAAGCTTTCTTT.

This clone has more than one count but fewer than ten. This chain uses TRBV19 with TRBJ1-5; perhaps TRBD1 as D (5 bases). V was shortened by 3 bases and J by 7 bases, with 7 bases between the two germline ends. The germline V gene encodes CDR1 LNHDA and CDR2 SQIVND (reference sequence). The CDR3 consists of 12 residues. The chain's CDR3 is CASSIWGQPQHF. The CDR3 nucleotides are TGTGCCAGTAGTATTTGGGGGCAGCCCCAGCATTTT.

The chain is built from TRBV28 and TRBJ1-2; D may be TRBD1 (6 bases). Trimming took off 4 bases at V and 4 bases at J, with 13 bases between the two ends. The CDR3 is 14 amino acids. Per germline, CDR1 MDHEN and CDR2 SYDVKM. CDR3 nucleotide sequence: TGTGCCAGCAGTTCTAACGGGGGCCTCTATGGCTACACCTTC. Protein: CASSSNGGLYGYTF.

The chain recombines TRBV7-2 with TRBJ2-7, with TRBD1 as a possible D gene (6 bases). The CDR3 length is 13 residues. Looked up from germline, CDR1 is SGHTA and CDR2 is FQGNSA. The V and J ends lost 3 bases and 6 bases respectively, with 12 bases between them. CDR3 sequence (DNA): TGTGCCAGCAGCTTCACAGGGACCGGCGAGCAGTACTTC. Translated: CASSFTGTGEQYF.